The subject of this entry is one T cell receptor beta chain. This clone was found a few times. What this receptor recognizes is not known. No qualities accompany the bases; no much larger clone lies one base away. The High Capacity cDNA Reverse Transcription Kit was used to reverse transcribe all of the isolated RNA, meaning that expressed TCRB transcripts were what got sequenced. Naive, central memory and regulatory T cell samples underwent deep immunoSEQ sequencing, averaging around 3.6 million total reads per sample. After sorted cells were lysed in RLT buffer, RNA was extracted with DNase-treated RNeasy Micro or Mini kits, with the choice depending on cell number. To prevent cross-contamination, each cell subset was processed individually, whereas patient and healthy donor samples were processed jointly. TCRB sequences were amplified from cDNA with the immunoSEQ multiplex PCR, producing 87-bp fragments spanning the CDR3 region. Sequencing of the amplicons was done on the Illumina HiSeq platform. From the authors' description of their analysis: PCR bias was computationally corrected using synthetic template baselines, reads within Hamming distance 2 were collapsed, and singletons that could not be merged were discarded. Reads were aligned to IMGT to assign V, D and J genes, CDR3 length, and insertions or deletions at six rearrangement sites. Within each subset, clonotype counts were normalized to sorted cell number, and only after that were true diversity and Gini coefficients computed with the tcR R package. The overlap coefficient, calculated on TCRB nucleotide sequences, was used to measure repertoire sharing. Out-of-frame TCRB sequences from naive cells were analyzed to stand in for the pre-selection repertoire. What TCRdb holds here is the immuneACCESS table cut down to in-frame rearrangements. Part of the clones is not present; checked against another copy, under half of the missing clones reflect an unresolved V gene, and the others are unexplained. Clonal size and the V and J genes are those of that table, whereas D and trimming came from the DNA. Counted in this sample were about 260,000 clones; approximately 20% of them appeared once. The biggest ten clones account for roughly 0.028% of the sample.

These data belong to a study of beta chain features in type 1 diabetes (dated 2018 in TCRdb). Study-level background: Mean age, gender distribution, total cell number and subset yield were not different between patients and healthy donors. A total of some 110 million sorted cells were examined across all samples, and a strong correlation was observed between cell number per subset and RNA yield. In the study, recently diagnosed type 1 diabetes patients and matched healthy donors were compared on the TCRB repertoires of their sorted circulating CD4+ T cell subsets. Regulatory and stem cell-like memory subsets were isolated from only 8 patients and about eight healthy donors, whereas naive and central memory subsets came from all 28 donors. Study-level results and caveats: Naive, central memory and regulatory TCRB repertoires appeared to be more similar among patients than among healthy donors. PCR may preferentially amplify shorter templates, but because patient and control samples were amplified and corrected together, any resulting skew would affect both groups equally. At VDJ recombination sites, type 1 diabetes patients had fewer insertions and more deleted nucleotides, which implies abnormalities in thymic rearrangement. Only small numbers of individuals were included in the HLA sub-analyses, which left unresolved whether HLA type had any influence on TCRB rearrangement. Because cDNA was sequenced instead of genomic DNA, activated cells with high expression could be over-represented, although the groups did not differ in activation or CD3 levels. Type 1 diabetes patients showed a moderate but significant shortening of TCRB CDR3 length in all four CD4+ subsets.

A single peripheral blood draw of around 0.11 L on average was collected from each donor into heparinised tubes. A BD FACSAria II and a panel including CD45RO, CCR7, CD25, CD127, CD95 and CD27 were used to sort naive, central memory, regulatory and stem cell-like memory CD4+ T cells. A purity above 98% was achieved for all sorted populations. PBMCs were isolated right away by Lymphoprep density gradient centrifugation and were stained directly, without culture. To minimize batch effects, samples were stained and sorted in pairs, one healthy donor with one patient per experiment. The sample was naive CD4+ T cells from blood. The cell subset or site label for this specimen denotes: true naive CD4+ T cells. The clonotype comes from a woman aged 40 to 49 with type 1 diabetes.

The DNA sequence reads TGTGCCAGCGGAAGTGACAGGGGACCTGAAGCTTTCTTT. This codes for CASGSDRGPEAFF. The V and J segments used are TRBV25-1 and TRBJ1-1, with TRBD1 identical over 8 junction bases. CDR1 MGHDK and CDR2 SYGVNS are derived from the germline V gene. Taken from cysteine to phenylalanine, the CDR3 has 13 residues. CDR3 DNA is the only sequence kept; it has 39 bases, read in frame from the first base. V is trimmed back by 8 bases and J by 6 bases, and the junction contains 8 bases that no gene match accounts for.